These 29 T cell receptor beta chains were sequenced from one sample in a study of kidney transplant recipient with SARS-CoV-2 infection. TCRdb fed the reads into MiXCR, producing one record per CDR3 protein. The sample records about 250,000 distinct CDR3 sequences, 25% to 30% being singletons. Source: a blood sample, taken at baseline and on approximately day 120 from a kidney transplant recipient. The source is a male patient between 25 and 39 years old who had COVID-19 and was a kidney transplant recipient. Some T cells may trace back to the graft donor.

This clonotype was observed many times. The V gene is TRBV27, the J gene TRBJ1-4; 9 bases are a match to TRBD1. Trimming at V came to 5 bases and at J to 8 bases, leaving 9 bases not matched to a gene. This CDR3 is 15 amino acids long. Germline CDR1 and CDR2: MNHEY and SMNVEV (reference sequence). CDR3 in DNA: TGTGCCAGCAGTACCCAGACAGGGGGTGACGAAAAACTGTTTTTT. Translated, it gives CASSTQTGGDEKLFF.

About this clonotype itself: One base away lies a much larger clone, so this may be a sequencing read error. The chain combines TRBV6-1 with TRBJ2-7; tentatively, D is TRBD1 or TRBD2 (5 bases each). Germline values: CDR1 MNHNS, CDR2 SASEGT. The CDR3 runs to 13 residues. V lost 6 bases and J lost 4, with 13 bases in between. CDR3 in DNA: TGTGCCAGCAGCGGGGCTGGAACGTACGAGCAGTACTTC. Encoded protein: CASSGAGTYEQYF.

To note about this clonotype: Just one base apart from a much larger clone, this may be a read error. The chain employs TRBV19 and TRBJ1-6; 7 bases match TRBD1. This CDR3 has 14 amino acids. The V segment lost 5 bases and the J segment 7 bases; nucleotides outside the gene matches: 5. The germline CDR1 and CDR2 sequences are LNHDA and SQIVND (reference sequence). In DNA, the CDR3 is TGTGCCAGTAGTGCGGGACAGTACAATTCACCCCTCCACTTT. This codes for CASSAGQYNSPLHF.

Details on this clonotype: Being one base from a much bigger clone, this may be a read error. This chain joins TRBV12-3 or TRBV12-4 and TRBJ1-4; 7 bases align to TRBD1. CDR3 length: 14 residues. CDR3 protein: CACSQQGSNENLFF. CDR3 DNA: TGTGCCTGCAGTCAACAGGGGTCTAATGAAAATCTGTTTTTT.

This clonotype has more than one count but fewer than ten. This chain joins TRBV24-1 and TRBJ1-5; TRBD1 agrees at 11 bases. Losses at the gene ends were 7 bases for V and 1 base for J; bases not matched to a gene: 11. Germline V CDR1 and CDR2: KGHDR, SFDVKD. The CDR3 is 18 amino acids. Here the CDR3 reads CATSSGTGGRGSNQPQHF. The CDR3 region has the DNA TGTGCCACCAGCTCCGGGACAGGGGGTCGTGGGAGCAATCAGCCCCAGCATTTT.

Turning to this clonotype: One end of the junction fails to match germline, which may point to a read error. The rearrangement links TRBV7-3 to TRBJ2-1; perhaps TRBD2 as D (5 bases). The CDR3 spans 17 residues. In germline, CDR1 is SGHTA, CDR2 FQGTGA. The CDR3 bases are TGTGCCAACAGCTTCCAGGTTGGCGGGCCCTACGAGCATGAGCAGTTCTTC. Its translation: CANSFQVGGPYEHEQFF.

This clonotype was recorded at least ten times. V and J are TRBV6-5 and TRBJ2-1; no clear D gene. V gave up 5 bases and J gave up 7 bases, with 15 bases separating them. Germline loops: CDR1 MNHEY, CDR2 SVGAGI. The CDR3 is 14 residues long. The CDR3, as DNA: TGTGCCAGCAGTGAAAGTTACAGTTCGAATGAGCAGTTCTTC. Protein sequence: CASSESYSSNEQFF.

Comments on this clonotype: A much larger clone sits a single nucleotide away, making a read error possible. The J gene is TRBJ2-5, the V gene TRBV3-1, with D unclear. The CDR3 sequence is 17 residues long. Germline V gene sequence: CDR1 LGHDT, CDR2 YNNKEL (reference sequence). Here the CDR3 DNA reads TGTGCCAACAGCATGCTTGTTCCCATTTCTTTCTCTGAGACCCAGTACTTC. It codes for CANSMLVPISFSETQYF.

Remarks on this clonotype: This could be a read error, since a much larger clone is one nucleotide away. The V and J genes are TRBV6-6 and TRBJ1-5; D is unclear. The CDR3 contains 11 residues. Germline assignment: CDR1 MNHNY and CDR2 SVGAGI (reference sequence). The CDR3 coding sequence is TGTGCCAACAGTTACGATCAGCCCCAGCATTTT. It codes for CANSYDQPQHF.

This clonotype was seen at least ten times. The V call is TRBV5-4, the J call TRBJ1-2, with D possibly being TRBD1 (5 bases). Trimming took 4 bases from V and 2 from J, leaving 15 bases between them. This CDR3 comprises 15 residues. Per germline, CDR1 SGHNT and CDR2 YYREEE (reference sequence). Written as DNA, the CDR3 is TGTGCCAGCAGCGGTGAAACAGGTTTGAACTATGGCTACACCTTC. Amino acids: CASSGETGLNYGYTF.

This clonotype occurred many times. The chain couples TRBV12-3 or TRBV12-4 to TRBJ1-2; D unresolved. V lost 6 bases, J lost 5 bases, and 10 bases lay in between. The CDR3 totals 12 residues. CDR3 in amino acids: CASSVIGYGYTF. The CDR3 nucleotides read TGTGCCAGCAGCGTCATAGGGTATGGCTACACCTTC.

For this clonotype: A much larger clonotype is one base distant, so this may be a read error. A read error is likely, as this CDR3 ends without the conserved phenylalanine or tryptophan. CDR3 protein: CASSIWGPYGKTYGYTS. CDR3 nucleotide sequence: TGTGCCAGCAGTATTTGGGGGCCTTACGGAAAGACCTATGGCTACACCTCC. The V gene is TRBV6-9, the J gene TRBJ1-2, with a possible D match to TRBD1 (6 bases). The CDR3 has 17 amino acids. The germline V gene encodes CDR1 MNHGY and CDR2 SVAAGI. The ends were cut back, 5 bases at V and 4 bases at J, with 23 bases in the middle.

Concerning this clonotype: Sequence at one end of the junction differs from germline and may be a read error. The rearrangement links TRBV3-1 to TRBJ2-2; TRBD2 is a possible D gene (5 bases). The germline gives CDR1 LGHDT, CDR2 YNNKEL (reference sequence). The CDR3 sequence is 18 residues long. In DNA, the CDR3 is TGTGCCAGCAGCTTAAGAACTCCCATTTCAGGCTTGACCGGGGAGATGTTTTTT. Its protein product is CASSLRTPISGLTGEMFF.

As regards this clonotype: This clone may be a read error of a much larger clone one base away. This chain uses TRBV21-1 with TRBJ2-5. TRBV21-1 is flagged as a pseudogene. The length of the CDR3 is 9 residues. In DNA form, the CDR3 reads TGTGCCGGCATGGAGACCCAGTACTTC. Residues: CAGMETQYF.

The gene calls are TRBV12-3 or TRBV12-4 and TRBJ2-5; 7 bases are shared with TRBD1. CDR3 length: 16 residues. The ends lost 5 bases at V and 5 bases at J; junction bases unmatched: 14. The CDR3 protein is CASSRAGARGSETQYF. The CDR3, as DNA: TGTGCCAGCAGTCGGGCTGGGGCCAGGGGGTCGGAGACCCAGTACTTC.

This clonotype was counted once. A much larger clone sits a single nucleotide away, making a read error possible. The chain combines TRBV11-3 with TRBJ2-2; TRBD2 matches at 7 bases. Trimming at V came to 5 bases and at J to 6 bases, leaving 9 bases not matched to a gene. This CDR3 is 15 amino acids long. CDR1 and CDR2 from the germline V gene are SGHNT and YENEEA. CDR3 sequence (DNA): TGTGCCAGCAGCGCGTCCGGGACTATCGCCGGGGAGCTGTTTTTT. Amino acids: CASSASGTIAGELFF.

This clonotype has ten or more counts. The chain links TRBV12-5 to TRBJ1-6; D uncertain. V lost 9 bases and J lost 7, with 13 bases in between. The germline V gene has CDR1 LGHNT and CDR2 FRNRAP. This CDR3 is built from 13 residues. Written as DNA, the CDR3 is TGTGCTAGCGCCAGAGACGGCAATTCACCCCTCCACTTT. It specifies CASARDGNSPLHF.

As for this clonotype: A much larger clonotype is one base distant, so this may be a read error. This rearrangement joins TRBV6-2 or TRBV6-3 to TRBJ1-2, with D unclear. Germline CDR1 and CDR2: MNHEY and SVGEGT. V was cut by 5 bases and J by 4 bases, with 23 bases left in between. The length of the CDR3 is 17 residues. The chain's CDR3 is CASSSSVCIGKTYGYTF. DNA of the CDR3: TGTGCCAGCAGTAGTAGTGTCTGCATCGGAAAGACCTATGGCTACACCTTC.

A word on this clonotype: This sequence may be a read error, since a much larger clone differs from it by one base. The missing conserved phenylalanine or tryptophan at the end of this CDR3 makes a read error likely. Because the CDR3's place on the DNA is in doubt, the DNA is left out and the CDR3 is given as listed by TCRdb. The V and J genes are TRBV3-2 and TRBJ2-1; the table's TRBD1 call for D was not verified on the DNA. TRBV3-2 is classified as a pseudogene. The CDR3 extends over 14 residues, inclusive of both ends. CDR3: CASSSSTGTHEQFL.

This clonotype was picked up many times. This chain joins TRBV6-4 and TRBJ1-2; D gene ambiguous. The V gene's germline CDR1 is MRHNA and CDR2 SNTAGT. Between the trimmed V and J ends, which lost 5 bases and 4 bases, there was a span of 23 bases. This CDR3 comprises 17 residues. CDR3 nucleotides: TGTGCCAGCAGTAGGTTCTTCTCACACGGAAAGACCTATGGCTACACCTTC. Its protein product is CASSRFFSHGKTYGYTF.

This clonotype was detected ten times or more. The chain uses TRBV3-1 and TRBJ2-2; 10 bases align to TRBD2. There are 15 residues in the CDR3. Germline V CDR1 and CDR2: LGHDT, YNNKEL (reference sequence). The V and J ends lost 4 bases and 5 bases, in that order; junction bases with no gene match: 4. CDR3 DNA: TGTGCCAGCAGCCTTAAAGCGGGAGGGACCGGGGAGCTGTTTTTT. Residues: CASSLKAGGTGELFF.

A few counts support this clonotype. The chain combines TRBV2 with TRBJ2-3; D remains unclear. The CDR3 runs to 11 residues. Trimming removed 7 bases from V and 6 bases from J, with 8 bases in between. The germline CDR1 and CDR2 sequences are SNHLY and FYNNEI. For the CDR3, the DNA is TGTGCCAGCACCCAAAGGGATACGCAGTATTTT. Translating gives CASTQRDTQYF.

On this clonotype: A much bigger clone sits one base away, suggesting this may be a read error. The chain has TRBV19 and TRBJ2-7; a weak D match, TRBD1 (6 bases). Per germline, CDR1 LNHDA and CDR2 SQIVND (reference sequence). CDR3 size: 15 residues. This CDR3 is CAGSIRDTFIYEQYF. The DNA for the CDR3 is TGTGCCGGTAGTATCCGGGACACCTTTATCTACGAGCAGTACTTC.

Note on this clonotype: A much larger clone lies one base from this, so it may be a read error. The chain employs TRBV7-9 and TRBJ2-2; TRBD2 matches 9 bases. This CDR3 contains 16 residues. Germline V CDR1 and CDR2: SEHNR, FQNEAQ (reference sequence). The V segment lost 10 bases and the J segment 4 bases; nucleotides outside the gene matches: 13. The CDR3 is CANTLKASGATGELFF. For the CDR3, the DNA is TGTGCCAACACCCTTAAGGCTAGCGGGGCCACCGGGGAGCTGTTTTTT.

This clonotype was seen repeatedly, ten times or more. The chain combines TRBV12-3 or TRBV12-4 with TRBJ1-2, with D unresolved. CDR3 size: 17 residues. Between the trimmed V and J ends, which lost 5 bases and 4 bases, there was a span of 23 bases. The CDR3 is CASSTCGSFRKTYGYTF. CDR3 DNA sequence: TGTGCCAGCAGTACTTGTGGCAGCTTCCGAAAGACCTATGGCTACACCTTC.

V and J are TRBV21-1 and TRBJ2-3. TRBV21-1 is annotated as a pseudogene. CDR3 size: 17 residues. The CDR3: CAGRSAVATVMQDTQYF. CDR3 in DNA: TGTGCCGGCAGAAGTGCTGTAGCTACAGTCATGCAAGATACGCAGTATTTT.

Many counts were recorded for this clonotype. The rearrangement uses TRBV28 and TRBJ1-1, with D uncertain. The CDR3 loop spans 13 amino acids. Germline V gene data show CDR1 as MDHEN and CDR2 as SYDVKM. Trimming left V 3 bases short and J 2 bases short, with 7 bases between. CDR3 sequence: CASSFWSNTEAFF. DNA for the CDR3: TGTGCCAGCAGTTTTTGGAGTAACACTGAAGCTTTCTTT.

Comment on this clonotype: This clone may be a read error of a much larger clone one base away. The chain employs TRBV4-3 and TRBJ1-2; D is uncertain. In germline, CDR1 is LGHNA, CDR2 YSLEER. Trimming pared 5 bases from V and 4 bases from J, leaving 23 bases between. The CDR3 contains 17 residues. Written as DNA, the CDR3 is TGCGCCAGCAGCTGGGGTTTAGGACGTCGAAAGGCCTATGGCTACACCTTC. It is translated as CASSWGLGRRKAYGYTF.

Many counts were recorded for this clonotype. V gene TRBV7-9 combines with J gene TRBJ2-7, with D possibly matching TRBD2 (7 bases). CDR1 is SEHNR, CDR2 FQNEAQ, per germline (reference sequence). The ends were cut back, 5 bases at V and 0 bases at J, with 20 bases in the middle. The CDR3 is made up of 17 amino acids. The CDR3 sequence: CASSQEGGGPTSYEQYF. CDR3 nucleotide sequence: TGTGCCAGCAGCCAGGAGGGGGGGGGCCCGACCTCCTACGAGCAGTACTTC.